This T cell receptor (beta chain) was captured in a study of T cells in localized non-small cell lung cancer. Whole-study results and caveats: A median of around 60 of the top 100 tumor clones appeared in adjacent lung, which was paired and uninvolved.

The CDR3 contains 14 residues. Germline-derived CDR1 and CDR2 are MDHEN and SYDVKM. The V end lost 2 bases, the J end lost 7 bases, and 14 bases lay between the germline ends. Remarks on this clone: Antigen: not known.

Measured with immunoSEQ multiplex PCR; TCRdb has only the in-frame clones, and not every one. The data contain around 3,600 clones, 30% to 35% of them singletons. Harvested at least 2 cm beyond the tumor margin, adjacent lung showed no atypia. The chain uses TRBV28 and TRBJ2-5; D unresolved. Specimen: normal lung tissue next to the tumor, collected before any cancer treatment. The sequence was obtained from a male donor aged 60 or over with stage III lung adenocarcinoma. As DNA, the CDR3 is TGTGCCAGCAGTTTACCTGGACCAAGACGGACCCAGTACTTC. This translates into CASSLPGPRRTQYF.